This TCR beta chain was found in a study of T cell responses to AZD1222 COVID-19 vaccine. Points on this clone: The target antigen is unknown.

Some clones are missing from TCRdb's copy, which holds only in-frame ones; the method was immunoSEQ multiplex PCR. The sample has approximately 85,000 clones, 86% seen once. The study, taken as a whole, reports: The study found vaccine-associated CD4 TCRs spanning spike, dominant at 160-218 and 743-854.

V was cut by 2 bases and J by 1 base, with 5 bases left in between. The CDR3 is made up of 14 amino acids. Germline assignment: CDR1 MGHDK and CDR2 SYGVNS. The clonotype was recovered from an adult in good health. The sample in question was peripheral blood, obtained on day 0 of AZD1222 vaccination. J is TRBJ2-2 and V is TRBV25-1; D gene uncertain. The CDR3 reads CASSEGWNTGELFF. As DNA, the CDR3 is TGTGCCAGCAGTGAAGGCTGGAACACCGGGGAGCTGTTTTTT.